This is a list of T cell receptor beta chains from one sample in a study of blood T cells in healthy people across ages. TCRdb analysed the 5' RACE reads with MiXCR anew, one entry per CDR3 protein. The sample includes some 1.4 million distinct CDR3 sequences, 42% of them seen just once. The sequencing sample was made of blood. These receptors originate from a woman between 18 and 29 years old in good health. The CDR3 runs from the conserved cysteine through the conserved F or W. The D gene is left open where the match is weak. Expanded clones are given a class, and other clones once, few, many or no size at all.

CASSPTGESEQYF | TGTGCCAGCAGTCCGACAGGGGAGAGCGAGCAGTACTTC | TRBV6-2/TRBV6-3 | once | TRBD1 | TRBJ2-7
CPSSAGQGLNEKLFF | TGTCCCAGCAGCGCCGGACAGGGTCTAAATGAAAAACTGTTTTTT | TRBV7-3 | . | TRBD1 | TRBJ1-4
CASSFGQAQSLYGYTF | TGTGCCAGCAGTTTTGGCCAGGCCCAGAGCCTCTATGGCTACACCTTC | TRBV27 | few | . | TRBJ1-2
CASSEATVQISYEQYF | TGTGCCAGCAGTGAAGCTACTGTACAGATCTCCTACGAGCAGTACTTC | TRBV6-1 | few | . | TRBJ2-7
CASSPGLDSYEQYF | TGTGCCAGCAGCCCCGGACTAGACTCCTACGAGCAGTACTTC | TRBV3-1 | . | TRBD2 | TRBJ2-7
CSATPPGTGNTEAFF | TGCAGTGCCACACCCCCCGGGACAGGGAACACTGAAGCTTTCTTT | TRBV20-1 | . | TRBD1 | TRBJ1-1
CASSLGSKAEQYF | TGTGCCAGCAGCTTAGGAAGTAAGGCCGAGCAGTACTTC | TRBV13 | . | . | TRBJ2-7
CPRRVMTNEKLFF | TGTCCCAGGAGGGTGATGACTAATGAAAAACTGTTTTTT | TRBV24-1 | . | . | TRBJ1-4
CASSLSSYNYGYTF | TGTGCCAGCAGTCTATCGAGTTATAACTATGGCTACACCTTC | TRBV12-3/TRBV12-4 | . | . | TRBJ1-2
CSVVGLAGNYEQYF | TGCAGCGTTGTGGGACTAGCGGGAAACTACGAGCAGTACTTC | TRBV29-1 | many | TRBD2 | TRBJ2-7
CASSEGQAENSPLHF | TGCGCCAGCAGCGAAGGACAGGCGGAGAACTCACCCCTCCACTTT | TRBV5-1 | . | TRBD1 | TRBJ1-6
CARCERTQYF | TGTGCCCGCTGCGAACGGACCCAGTACTTC | TRBV28 | . | . | TRBJ2-5
CASSLEVGSGNTIYF | TGCGCCAGCAGCTTGGAAGTGGGATCTGGAAACACCATATATTTT | TRBV5-1 | . | . | TRBJ1-3
CASTKSTSVGEQFF | TGTGCCAGCACCAAATCCACTAGCGTGGGTGAGCAGTTCTTC | TRBV27 | many | TRBD2 | TRBJ2-1
CASSTRTGRVGTQYF | TGTGCCAGCAGCACTCGGACAGGGCGTGTGGGGACCCAGTACTTC | TRBV7-6 | . | TRBD1 | TRBJ2-5
CAINEGGGGNTIYF | TGTGCCATCAACGAGGGGGGAGGTGGAAACACCATATATTTT | TRBV10-3 | . | . | TRBJ1-3
CATRGQQETQYF | TGTGCCACCCGAGGACAGCAAGAGACCCAGTACTTC | TRBV19 | . | . | TRBJ2-5
CASSQRLNEQFF | TGTGCCAGCAGCCAGCGGCTCAATGAGCAGTTCTTC | TRBV3-1 | . | . | TRBJ2-1
CASSRTPGTSNEQYF | TGTGCCAGCTCACGCACACCCGGGACTAGTAACGAGCAGTACTTC | TRBV18 | . | TRBD2 | TRBJ2-7
CASSLEGSLVELFF | TGTGCCAGCAGCTTAGAAGGTTCCTTGGTGGAACTGTTTTTT | TRBV7-9 | once | . | TRBJ1-4
CSAGLAGYSYNERYF | TGCAGCGCTGGACTAGCGGGATACTCCTACAATGAGCGGTACTTC | TRBV29-1 | few | TRBD2 | TRBJ2-1
CASSYSRGERRNYEQYF | TGTGCCAGCAGTTACTCAAGGGGGGAGCGGAGGAACTACGAGCAGTACTTC | TRBV6-6 | few | . | TRBJ2-7
CASSSRGRGPGTEAFF | TGTGCCAGCAGCTCCCGGGGTAGGGGGCCGGGCACTGAAGCTTTCTTT | TRBV9 | . | TRBD1 | TRBJ1-1
CASSRRGFVDEQYF | TGCGCCAGCAGCCGCAGGGGATTCGTGGACGAGCAGTACTTC | TRBV5-1 | . | . | TRBJ2-7
CASSTSRVEQFF | TGTGCCAGCAGCACCTCCCGAGTTGAGCAGTTCTTC | TRBV7-9 | . | . | TRBJ2-1
CASSLGTTGNTIYF | TGTGCCAGCAGTTTAGGGACAACCGGAAACACCATATATTTT | TRBV12-3/TRBV12-4 | few | . | TRBJ1-3